Following are 15 T cell receptor beta chains from one sample sequenced in a study of human T cells and chemical hapten exposure. The time point: patch test 2, 6 weeks after DPC sensitization. Regarding treatment: therapeutic diphenylcyclopropenone sensitization with weekly scalp DPC. From the RACE reads, TCRdb called clonotypes with MiXCR, one entry per CDR3 protein. This repertoire shows about 54,000 distinct CDR3 sequences, 7.5% to 10% found once; its top ten account for roughly 1.7%. Sequencing was performed on whole blood, taken in connection with sensitization to the hapten diphenylcyclopropenone (DPC). These receptor sequences come from a woman in her 50s with alopecia areata. Some clones in this sample may be carry-over from other donors' samples.

This clonotype was recorded at least ten times. The chain links TRBV28 to TRBJ1-5, with unresolved D. The CDR3 covers 16 residues. The V and J ends lost 2 bases and 1 base respectively, with 12 bases between them. In germline, CDR1 is MDHEN, CDR2 SYDVKM. Written as DNA, the CDR3 is TGTGCCAGCAGTTTACTAACTCCCCCGAGCAATCAGCCCCAGCATTTT. The encoded protein is CASSLLTPPSNQPQHF.

This CDR3 reads CSAQPRDRTEAFF. The CDR3 bases are TGCAGCGCCCAACCACGAGATAGGACTGAAGCTTTCTTT. The chain couples TRBV29-1 to TRBJ1-1; D is unresolved. From germline, CDR1 is SQVTM and CDR2 ANQGSEA. Trimming removed 7 bases from V and 5 bases from J, with 17 bases in between. The CDR3 has 13 amino acids.

The chain links TRBV6-5 to TRBJ1-5, with a weak D call TRBD1 (5 bases). The CDR3 contains 13 residues. V dropped 6 bases and J dropped 5 bases, with 11 bases sitting between them. Germline-derived CDR1 and CDR2 are MNHEY and SVGAGI. CDR3: CASSRQMDQPQHF. The CDR3 nucleotides read TGTGCCAGCAGCCGACAGATGGATCAGCCCCAGCATTTT.

This clonotype was found a few times. The chain uses TRBV9 and TRBJ2-6, with D tentatively TRBD1 or TRBD2 (5 bases each). Germline CDR1 and CDR2: SGDLS and YYNGEE. The CDR3 contains 16 residues. The V gene lost 5 bases and the J gene lost 0 bases, with 12 bases spanning the gap. The CDR3 coding sequence is TGTGCCAGCAGGACGGGACCGATCTCTGGGGCCAACGTCCTGACTTTC. Its protein product is CASRTGPISGANVLTF. Combining the CDR3 with reference TRBV9 and TRBJ2-6 gives the whole variable domain DSGVTQTPKHLITATGQRVTLRCSPRSGDLSVYWYQQSLDQGLQFLIQYYNGEERAKGNILERFSAQQFPDLHSELNLSSLELGDSALYFCASRTGPISGANVLTFGAGSRLTVL.

In this sample, this clonotype turned up a few times. The rearrangement joins TRBV6-5 to TRBJ1-5, with D possibly TRBD1 on 6 matching bases. Germline V gene data show CDR1 as MNHEY and CDR2 as SVGAGI. V lost 4 bases and J 5 bases, leaving 12 bases between the germline ends. The CDR3 has 14 residues. The CDR3 sequence is CASSSGQRDQPQHF. CDR3 coding DNA: TGTGCCAGCAGTTCCGGACAGCGAGATCAGCCCCAGCATTTT.

This clonotype showed up just a few times. The chain employs TRBV12-3 or TRBV12-4 and TRBJ2-7; no reliable D call. The CDR3 covers 13 residues. V shed 1 base and J shed 7 bases, with 11 bases lying between them. CDR3 in amino acids: CASSLGEVGEQYF. CDR3 in DNA: TGTGCCAGCAGTTTAGGTGAGGTAGGAGAGCAGTACTTC.

This clonotype was observed many times. V gene TRBV5-1 combines with J gene TRBJ1-5, with 7 positions matching TRBD1. CDR3 size: 15 residues. The V and J ends lost 4 bases and 6 bases, in that order; junction bases with no gene match: 10. Looked up from germline, CDR1 is SGHRS and CDR2 is YFSETQ. Here the CDR3 DNA reads TGCGCCAGCAGCCTTGAGGGGGCCATTGGTCAGCCCCAGCATTTT. Its protein product is CASSLEGAIGQPQHF.

The chain joins TRBV11-2 to TRBJ2-3, with 13 bases fitting TRBD2. This CDR3 is built from 16 residues. V gave up 5 bases and J gave up 6 bases; unmatched junction bases: 8. CDR1 is SGHAT and CDR2 is FQNNGV in the germline V gene. The chain's CDR3 is CASSLTSGRAADTQYF. The DNA of the CDR3 is TGTGCCAGCAGCCTTACTAGCGGGAGGGCCGCTGATACGCAGTATTTT.

This clonotype was observed at least ten times. The gene calls are TRBV2 and TRBJ2-3; TRBD1 agrees at 7 bases. The J segment lost 6 bases and the V segment lost 6 bases, leaving 0 bases of the junction unmatched. CDR1 SNHLY and CDR2 FYNNEI come from the germline V gene. There are 11 residues in the CDR3. The CDR3 here is CASRQGDTQYF. The CDR3 DNA reads TGTGCCAGCAGACAGGGGGATACGCAGTATTTT.

This clonotype was observed at least ten times. The chain couples TRBV10-2 to TRBJ2-2; weak D call: TRBD1 (5 bases). This CDR3 contains 14 residues. Per germline, CDR1 WSHSY and CDR2 SAAADI. V lost 6 bases, J lost 0 bases, and 8 bases lay in between. CDR3 loop: CASRDSSNTGELFF. The CDR3, as DNA: TGCGCCAGCAGAGACAGTTCGAACACCGGGGAGCTGTTTTTT.

This sequence joins TRBV6-2 or TRBV6-3 and TRBJ2-7; D unresolved. The V end was cut by 7 bases, the J end by 4 bases, with 11 bases between. In germline, CDR1 is MNHEY, CDR2 SVGEGT. CDR3 length: 12 residues. The chain's CDR3 is CASTYGRYEQYF. The CDR3 nucleotides read TGTGCCAGCACCTACGGGCGGTACGAGCAGTACTTC.

A few counts support this clonotype. This sequence joins TRBV29-1 and TRBJ2-5; no definite D call. Germline values: CDR1 SQVTM, CDR2 ANQGSEA. The length of the CDR3 is 13 residues. V was shortened by 4 bases and J by 3 bases, with 12 bases between the two germline ends. DNA of the CDR3: TGCAGCGTTGGGTCCAACCGGAAAGAGACCCAGTACTTC. Amino acid sequence: CSVGSNRKETQYF.

This clonotype was counted ten times or more. The chain recombines TRBV4-3 with TRBJ1-5; D gene ambiguous. The CDR3 totals 16 residues. Trimming cost V 0 bases and J 0 bases, with 9 bases left between them. Per the germline V gene, CDR1 is LGHNA and CDR2 is YSLEER. The CDR3 region is CASSQDYRGSNQPQHF. The CDR3 region has the DNA TGCGCCAGCAGCCAAGATTATCGGGGTAGCAATCAGCCCCAGCATTTT.

This clonotype was seen more than once but under ten times. The chain combines TRBV29-1 with TRBJ2-1; TRBD2 matches 13 bases. Germline V CDR1 and CDR2: SQVTM, ANQGSEA. After removal of 8 bases from V and 6 bases from J, the junction contained 1 base not matched to a gene. The length of the CDR3 is 12 residues. The CDR3 spells CSTSGGGNEQFF. The DNA for the CDR3 is TGCAGCACTAGCGGGGGGGGCAATGAGCAGTTCTTC.

The sample holds a few counts of this clonotype. This chain connects TRBV12-2 to TRBJ1-1. TRBV12-2 counts as a pseudogene. The CDR3 length is 18 residues. CDR3 DNA sequence: TGTGCAAGTCGCTTATGCAGTCGTTACGGGGTGGATAACACTGAAGCTTTCTTT. This codes for CASRLCSRYGVDNTEAFF.